This T cell receptor beta chain was profiled in a study of beta chain features in type 1 diabetes. Study context: Researchers looked at approximately 110,000,000 sorted cells across all samples.

What was sequenced were expressed TCRB transcripts, since all of the isolated RNA had been reverse transcribed. Data came from immunoSEQ multiplex PCR; TCRdb stores just in-frame clones and leaves some out. This sample has around 140,000 clones; 9.5% to 10% occur once, and the top ten carry nearly 0.65%. Ten or more counts support this clone. The antigen is undetermined. Trimming shortened V by 5 bases and J by 8 bases, and 13 bases separated the two germline ends. The CDR3 spans 13 residues. The germline gives CDR1 SEHNR, CDR2 FQNEAQ (reference sequence). Findings of the study overall: Type 1 diabetes patients had VDJ junctions that carried fewer insertions and more deletions. Type 1 diabetes patients had TCRB CDR3s that were shorter (moderately but significantly so) in all four CD4+ subsets.

This clonotype originated in a middle-aged woman in good health. Sequencing was performed on central memory CD4+ T cells from blood. V and J are TRBV7-9 and TRBJ2-4; D gene uncertain. As DNA, the CDR3 is TGTGCCAGCAGCCTACTCACCGCACACATTCAGTACTTC. It encodes CASSLLTAHIQYF.